The 30 T cell receptor beta chains below all came from one sample that was sequenced in a study of cytomegalovirus exposure and HLA in healthy donors. Amplification used 60 Vbeta primers and 13 Jbeta primers. Using immunoSEQ multiplex PCR, the repertoire was profiled, and TCRdb retains in-frame clones only, with some absent. The table records 150,000 to 200,000 clones, about 69% of them present only once. The sample comprised PBMCs. These TCRs come from a human donor in good health.

The chain links TRBV6-1 to TRBJ2-7, with D possibly TRBD2 on 6 matching bases. Trimming took 1 base from V and 3 from J, leaving 19 bases between them. The CDR3 spans 17 residues. Looked up from germline, CDR1 is MNHNS and CDR2 is SASEGT. Here the CDR3 reads CASSEGEMGDFYYEQYF. In DNA form, the CDR3 reads TGTGCCAGCAGTGAAGGGGAAATGGGGGACTTTTACTACGAGCAGTACTTC.

The chain combines TRBV7-2 with TRBJ1-6, with D possibly TRBD1 on 6 matching bases. The V end lost 5 bases, the J end lost 0 bases, and 17 bases lay between the germline ends. Germline V lookup: CDR1 SGHTA, CDR2 FQGNSA. The CDR3 spans 18 residues. The chain's CDR3 is CASSHSFTGSSYNSPLHF. CDR3 DNA sequence: TGTGCCAGCAGCCACTCTTTTACAGGGAGCTCCTATAATTCACCCCTCCACTTT.

The chain joins TRBV4-1 to TRBJ2-7, with no clear D. V was shortened by 1 base and J by 3 bases, with 7 bases between the two germline ends. The length of the CDR3 is 13 residues. Germline values: CDR1 MGHRA, CDR2 YSYEKL. As DNA, the CDR3 is TGCGCCAGCAGCCAAGGGCCTCTCTACGAGCAGTACTTC. It encodes CASSQGPLYEQYF.

The chain's CDR3 is CAGTGKGSPLHF. In nucleotides, the CDR3 is TGTGCCGGGACAGGGAAGGGTTCACCCCTCCACTTT. The chain employs TRBV7-9 and TRBJ1-6; 9 bases map to TRBD1. Per the germline V gene, CDR1 is SEHNR and CDR2 is FQNEAQ (reference sequence). The CDR3 loop spans 12 amino acids. V trimming: 11 bases; J trimming: 9 bases; junction bases outside the gene matches: 5.

The chain is built from TRBV6-6 and TRBJ1-2; tentatively, D is TRBD1 (5 bases). The CDR3 loop spans 14 amino acids. From germline, CDR1 is MNHNY and CDR2 SVGAGI (reference sequence). The V end lost 2 bases, the J end lost 4 bases, and 11 bases lay between the germline ends. CDR3 sequence (DNA): TGTGCCAGCAGTTACCACAGGCTTGGCTATGGCTACACCTTC. Translation gives CASSYHRLGYGYTF.

Notes on this clone: A read error may account for a junction end that differs from germline. The chain is built from TRBV7-6 and TRBJ2-1; D is perhaps TRBD2 (5 bases). Germline values: CDR1 SGHVS, CDR2 FNYEAQ. CDR3 length: 13 residues. The CDR3 reads CASSPGLYHEQFF. The CDR3, as DNA: TGTGCCAGCAGCCCTGGACTCTACCATGAGCAGTTCTTC.

The rearrangement joins TRBV6-1 to TRBJ2-3; D perhaps matches TRBD2 (6 bases). The CDR3 has 14 residues. Germline V gives CDR1 MNHNS, CDR2 SASEGT. The V gene lost 10 bases and the J gene lost 6 bases, with 20 bases spanning the gap. CDR3: CATSGPWGEDTQYF. CDR3 nucleotide sequence: TGTGCCACCAGCGGCCCTTGGGGGGAGGATACGCAGTATTTT.

The chain has TRBV5-4 and TRBJ2-7, with 7 bases identical to TRBD2. Trimming at V came to 3 bases and at J to 9 bases, leaving 9 bases not matched to a gene. The CDR3 contains 13 residues. CDR1 and CDR2 (germline): SGHNT, YYREEE (reference sequence). The CDR3 spells CASSWMGGDAQYF. In DNA form, the CDR3 reads TGTGCCAGCAGCTGGATGGGGGGGGACGCGCAGTACTTC.

The chain combines TRBV12-5 with TRBJ2-5; 9 positions agree with TRBD2. Looked up from germline, CDR1 is LGHNT and CDR2 is FRNRAP. J gave up 2 bases and V 6 bases, and 13 bases lay outside the gene matches. The CDR3 covers 17 residues. The CDR3 reads CASGFLMTSGFQETQYF. The CDR3 bases are TGTGCTAGTGGCTTTCTTATGACTAGCGGATTTCAAGAGACCCAGTACTTC.

This chain joins TRBV5-1 and TRBJ2-1; 7 positions match TRBD2. CDR3 length: 14 residues. From germline, CDR1 is SGHRS and CDR2 YFSETQ. V was pared by 4 bases and J by 7 bases, with 8 bases of the junction left unmatched. The CDR3 region is CASSLGGEGNEQFF. CDR3 coding DNA: TGCGCCAGCAGCCTCGGCGGGGAGGGGAATGAGCAGTTCTTC.

A remark on this clone: At one end, the junction sequence differs from germline, possibly due to a read error. V usage is TRBV2 and J usage is TRBJ2-2; a weak D match, TRBD1 (5 bases). CDR3 length: 13 amino acids. The V gene's germline CDR1 is SNHLY and CDR2 FYNNEI. The DNA for the CDR3 is TGTGCCAGCAGGGAAGACAGTACCGGGGAGCTGTTTTTT. This encodes CASREDSTGELFF.

This chain links TRBV25-1 with TRBJ2-3, with 12 bases identical to TRBD2. Germline lookup yields CDR1 MGHDK and CDR2 SYGVNS. CDR3 length equals 18 residues. J lost 1 base, V lost 4 bases, and 9 bases had no gene match. CDR3 nucleotides: TGTGCCAGCAGTGGGGGGCTAGCGGGGGGGCTTGGCACAGATACGCAGTATTTT. Translated: CASSGGLAGGLGTDTQYF.

Only a few counts were recorded for this clone. This chain uses TRBV27 with TRBJ1-2; D unresolved. V shed 7 bases and J shed 4 bases, with 16 bases lying between them. The CDR3 totals 14 residues. Germline loops: CDR1 MNHEY, CDR2 SMNVEV (reference sequence). CDR3 sequence reads: CASMGLRGPYGYTF. CDR3 coding DNA: TGTGCCAGCATGGGTTTGCGAGGGCCCTATGGCTACACCTTC.

J is TRBJ2-7 and V is TRBV6-5; D gene unclear. From germline, CDR1 is MNHEY and CDR2 SVGAGI. The CDR3 sequence is 16 residues long. Trimming took 0 bases from V and 5 from J, leaving 17 bases between them. CDR3 residues: CASSYSKETSPDEQYF. DNA of the CDR3: TGTGCCAGCAGTTACTCGAAAGAGACATCCCCCGACGAGCAGTACTTC.

This chain's CDR3 is CASSLRGQGFYGYTF. The CDR3 DNA follows: TGTGCCAGCAGCTTAAGGGGACAGGGATTCTATGGCTACACCTTC. The J gene is TRBJ1-2, the V gene TRBV7-2, with 9 bases identical to TRBD1. Germline loops: CDR1 SGHTA, CDR2 FQGNSA. The CDR3 sequence is 15 residues long. J was trimmed by 4 bases and V by 2 bases; bases with no gene match: 5.

This sequence joins TRBV5-4 and TRBJ1-6; 12 bases match TRBD1. With 3 bases clipped from V and 6 bases from J, the junction kept 4 bases outside the gene matches. The CDR3 contains 16 residues. CDR1 and CDR2 (germline): SGHNT, YYREEE (reference sequence). CDR3 in amino acids: CASSSGQGATNSPLHF. The CDR3 coding sequence is TGTGCCAGCAGCTCGGGACAGGGGGCAACTAATTCACCCCTCCACTTT. Combining the CDR3 with reference TRBV5-4 and TRBJ1-6 gives the whole variable domain ETGVTQSPTHLIKTRGQQVTLRCSSQSGHNTVSWYQQALGQGPQFIFQYYREEENGRGNFPPRFSGLQFPNYSSELNVNALELDDSALYLCASSSGQGATNSPLHFGNGTRLTVT.

There are a few counts of this clone. J is TRBJ2-7 and V is TRBV6-5, with TRBD1 as a possible D gene (6 bases). Germline values: CDR1 MNHEY, CDR2 SVGAGI. V lost 6 bases and J 5 bases, leaving 11 bases between the germline ends. The CDR3 sequence is 12 residues long. CDR3 in amino acids: CASRQTGNEQYF. The CDR3 DNA is TGTGCCAGCAGGCAAACAGGGAACGAGCAGTACTTC.

The chain carries TRBV6-6 and TRBJ2-5; D may be TRBD2 (6 bases). In germline, CDR1 is MNHNY, CDR2 SVGAGI (reference sequence). The CDR3 has 15 amino acids. Trimming removed 0 bases from V and 1 base from J, with 9 bases in between. CDR3 loop: CASSYSVEGQETQYF. Here the CDR3 DNA reads TGTGCCAGCAGTTACTCGGTGGAGGGCCAAGAGACCCAGTACTTC.

This clone has a handful of counts. The V and J genes are TRBV7-9 and TRBJ2-3; the D gene is possibly TRBD2 (5 bases). Trimming pared 8 bases from V and 5 bases from J, leaving 8 bases between. The CDR3 length is 11 residues. Germline values: CDR1 SEHNR, CDR2 FQNEAQ (reference sequence). The CDR3, as DNA: TGTGCCAGCGCGGGTCAAGATACGCAGTATTTT. Translated: CASAGQDTQYF.

The rearrangement links TRBV9 to TRBJ2-3; the D is unclear. V was shortened by 0 bases and J by 3 bases, with 8 bases between the two germline ends. Germline V gene lookup returns CDR1 SGDLS and CDR2 YYNGEE. The CDR3 contains 14 residues. The CDR3 region is CASSVGLWTDTQYF. CDR3 DNA sequence: TGTGCCAGCAGCGTAGGACTGTGGACAGATACGCAGTATTTT.

V and J are TRBV10-2 and TRBJ2-7; TRBD1 is a possible D gene (5 bases). Trimming shortened V by 4 bases and J by 4 bases, and 11 bases separated the two germline ends. The CDR3 runs to 13 residues. Looked up from germline, CDR1 is WSHSY and CDR2 is SAAADI. CDR3 region: CASSGPGRYEQYF. In nucleotides, the CDR3 is TGCGCCAGCAGTGGGCCAGGGCGGTACGAGCAGTACTTC.

This chain joins TRBV4-1 and TRBJ1-2, with 8 bases that match TRBD1. The V gene's germline CDR1 is MGHRA and CDR2 YSYEKL. The CDR3 is made up of 14 amino acids. Germline trimming cut 2 bases from V and 4 bases from J; bases unmatched to any gene: 3. The DNA of the CDR3 is TGCGCCAGCAGCCAATCAGGGGGCCTCTATGGCTACACCTTC. This translates into CASSQSGGLYGYTF.

This rearrangement joins TRBV18 to TRBJ2-3; 11 nucleotides align to TRBD1. This CDR3 contains 15 residues. Unmatched junction bases numbered 4, after V lost 5 bases and J lost 3 bases. Germline assignment: CDR1 KGHSH and CDR2 LQKENI. The chain's CDR3 is CASSEGQGDTDTQYF. As DNA, the CDR3 is TGTGCCAGCTCAGAGGGACAGGGGGATACAGATACGCAGTATTTT.

V is TRBV19 and J is TRBJ2-7; TRBD1 aligns across 9 bases. The V segment lost 4 bases and the J segment 3 bases; nucleotides outside the gene matches: 1. Germline loops: CDR1 LNHDA, CDR2 SQIVND (reference sequence). The CDR3 length is 13 residues. DNA for the CDR3: TGTGCCAGTAGTACGACAGGGGGCTACGAGCAGTACTTC. Amino acid sequence: CASSTTGGYEQYF.

The V gene is TRBV5-1, the J gene TRBJ2-7; 11 bases agree with TRBD1. Germline values: CDR1 SGHRS, CDR2 YFSETQ. The CDR3 has 14 residues. V was pared by 5 bases and J by 7 bases, with 8 bases of the junction left unmatched. As DNA, the CDR3 is TGCGCCAGCAGGAGAGGACAGGGGGCTGGGGAGCAGTACTTC. Its protein is CASRRGQGAGEQYF.

The chain couples TRBV6-5 to TRBJ1-6, with 7 bases aligning to TRBD1. The CDR3 consists of 14 residues. With V trimmed by 5 bases and J by 10 bases, 8 bases remained unmatched. CDR1 and CDR2 from the germline V gene are MNHEY and SVGAGI. CDR3 DNA sequence: TGTGCCAGCAGTCGACAGGGTACGAGGTCACCCCTCCACTTT. Translation gives CASSRQGTRSPLHF.

This clone appeared once. The V gene is TRBV29-1, the J gene TRBJ1-3; D gene unclear. V was shortened by 3 bases and J by 0 bases, with 12 bases between the two germline ends. Germline-derived CDR1 and CDR2 are SQVTM and ANQGSEA. This CDR3 has 15 residues. In DNA form, the CDR3 reads TGCAGCGTTGAGGTTCGGGATTTCTCTGGAAACACCATATATTTT. It encodes CSVEVRDFSGNTIYF.

The chain carries TRBV4-1 and TRBJ1-5; no firm D call. The CDR3 is 14 residues long. Looked up from germline, CDR1 is MGHRA and CDR2 is YSYEKL. Trimming removed 0 bases from V and 6 bases from J, with 9 bases in between. Here the CDR3 DNA reads TGCGCCAGCAGCCAAGAGGAGGGCCCTCAGCCCCAGCATTTT. Encoded protein: CASSQEEGPQPQHF.

V gene TRBV5-1 combines with J gene TRBJ2-7; 9 positions match TRBD1. With 4 bases clipped from V and 3 bases from J, the junction kept 8 bases outside the gene matches. Germline lookup yields CDR1 SGHRS and CDR2 YFSETQ. The CDR3 is 15 residues long. The CDR3 sequence is CASSPHGTGNYEQYF. CDR3 in DNA: TGCGCCAGCAGCCCCCACGGGACAGGGAACTACGAGCAGTACTTC.

This chain joins TRBV14 and TRBJ2-3; D unresolved. From germline, CDR1 is SGHDN and CDR2 FVKESK. The V and J ends lost 6 bases and 2 bases respectively, with 12 bases between them. The CDR3 contains 14 residues. The CDR3 bases are TGTGCCAGCAGTCCCGAGATGTTCACAGATACGCAGTATTTT. Amino acid sequence: CASSPEMFTDTQYF.